A single sample gave rise to the 3 T cell receptor beta chains below, sequenced in a study of cytomegalovirus exposure and HLA in healthy donors. The PCR made use of 60 Vbeta and 13 Jbeta primers. The table came from immunoSEQ multiplex PCR; TCRdb's copy has only in-frame clones and leaves some out. Of approximately 120,000 clones listed, approximately 80% are singletons. The sequencing input was PBMCs. Receptor source: a woman in her forties in good health and CMV-seropositive.

This clone showed up just once. The chain has TRBV6-1 and TRBJ2-5, with D perhaps matching TRBD2 (5 bases). Trimming removed 7 bases at V and 5 bases at J, with 20 bases between. The CDR3 sequence is 15 residues long. The germline V gene encodes CDR1 MNHNS and CDR2 SASEGT. CDR3 in amino acids: CASTLDSSEFETQYF. The CDR3 DNA reads TGTGCCAGCACCTTGGACTCCTCGGAGTTTGAGACCCAGTACTTC.

The chain's CDR3 is CASSASPGDSNEQYF. The CDR3 bases are TGTGCCAGCAGCGCCAGTCCAGGAGACAGCAACGAGCAGTACTTC. The chain is built from TRBV4-2 and TRBJ2-5, with D possibly being TRBD1 (5 bases). The J call is doubtful: the DNA matches TRBJ2-7 better. The germline gives CDR1 LGHNA, CDR2 YNFKEQ. The CDR3 spans 15 residues.

The gene calls are TRBV5-1 and TRBJ2-1; D is uncertain. CDR1 SGHRS and CDR2 YFSETQ come from the germline V gene. Trimming cost V 0 bases and J 5 bases, with 9 bases left between them. The CDR3 is 14 amino acids. The CDR3, as DNA: TGCGCCAGCAGCTTGGCCGGGTTCGACAATGAGCAGTTCTTC. Protein sequence: CASSLAGFDNEQFF.